The 8 T cell receptor beta chains listed next were all sequenced from one sample in a study of T cells in Graves' hyperthyroidism and ophthalmopathy. Amplification targeted TCR beta CDR3 regions from RNA transcripts. When the TCR CDR3 underwent first-round RT-PCR, the HTBI primer set was used. Using its own MiXCR run on the multiplex PCR reads, TCRdb lists one record per CDR3 protein. Of 450,000 to 650,000 distinct CDR3 sequences in the sample, 12% to 15% were seen once. The sample consisted of blood. These receptors all come from a woman between 18 and 29 years old with Graves' ophthalmopathy.

This clonotype was recorded many times. The chain carries TRBV9 and TRBJ2-1; perhaps TRBD1 as D (6 bases). CDR1 and CDR2 from the germline V gene are SGDLS and YYNGEE. V lost 3 bases and J lost 4, with 14 bases in between. This CDR3 has 15 residues. The CDR3 sequence is CASSASSQGYNEQFF. CDR3 coding DNA: TGTGCCAGCAGCGCGTCATCTCAGGGGTACAATGAGCAGTTCTTC.

This clonotype was recorded only once. This sequence joins TRBV28 and TRBJ2-7; possible D gene TRBD1, 7 bases. Germline V gene lookup returns CDR1 MDHEN and CDR2 SYDVKM. With 5 bases removed from V and 2 bases from J, the gap between germline ends came to 16 bases. The CDR3 consists of 15 residues. This CDR3 reads CASSGGTVGAYEQYF. The CDR3 region has the DNA TGTGCCAGCAGTGGCGGGACAGTTGGCGCCTACGAGCAGTACTTC. Full variable domain (remainder filled in from reference TRBV28 and TRBJ2-7): DVKVTQSSRYLVKRTGEKVFLECVQDMDHENMFWYRQDPGLGLRLIYFSYDVKMKEKGDIPEGYSVSREKKERFSLILESASTNQTSMYLCASSGGTVGAYEQYFGPGTRLTVT.

This rearrangement joins TRBV5-1 to TRBJ2-1; 7 bases match TRBD1. This CDR3 has 16 amino acids. V dropped 3 bases and J dropped 6; count of bases not matched to a gene: 12. Germline loops: CDR1 SGHRS, CDR2 YFSETQ. DNA for the CDR3: TGCGCCAGCAGCTCTAAAGACAGGGCGGTAGGCAATGAGCAGTTCTTC. Translating it yields CASSSKDRAVGNEQFF.

This chain links TRBV28 with TRBJ1-5; D uncertain. Between the trimmed V and J ends, which lost 3 bases and 3 bases, there was a span of 12 bases. The germline gives CDR1 MDHEN, CDR2 SYDVKM. This CDR3 contains 15 residues. As DNA, the CDR3 is TGTGCCAGCAGTTTTGAGGGCAGAATCAATCAGCCCCAGCATTTT. Protein: CASSFEGRINQPQHF.

In this sample, this clonotype turned up many times. The V call is TRBV28, the J call TRBJ2-7; 7 bases are a match to TRBD2. Germline V gene data show CDR1 as MDHEN and CDR2 as SYDVKM. Unmatched junction bases numbered 2, after V lost 8 bases and J lost 7 bases. The CDR3 loop spans 10 amino acids. CDR3 sequence: CASWEGEQYF. DNA of the CDR3: TGTGCCAGCTGGGAGGGGGAGCAGTACTTC.

This clonotype was counted at least ten times. The gene calls are TRBV27 and TRBJ1-1; 7 positions match TRBD1. V lost 3 bases and J lost 4; bases outside the gene matches: 8. Germline assignment: CDR1 MNHEY and CDR2 SMNVEV (reference sequence). The CDR3 has 15 residues. CDR3 region: CASSFDRVRGTEAFF. The CDR3 nucleotides are TGTGCCAGCAGTTTCGACAGGGTTCGAGGCACTGAAGCTTTCTTT.

In its sample, this clonotype was seen many times. The V call is TRBV3-1, the J call TRBJ1-1; 7 bases fit TRBD1. CDR1 LGHDT and CDR2 YNNKEL come from the germline V gene (reference sequence). With 4 bases clipped from V and 4 bases from J, the junction kept 6 bases outside the gene matches. The CDR3 is 14 amino acids. The CDR3 DNA sequence: TGTGCCAGCAGCCCCGACAGGGCGGGCACTGAAGCTTTCTTT. It codes for CASSPDRAGTEAFF.

This clonotype was counted at least ten times. The chain joins TRBV27 to TRBJ2-7; D unclear. Looked up from germline, CDR1 is MNHEY and CDR2 is SMNVEV (reference sequence). The CDR3 is made up of 11 amino acids. The ends were cut back, 6 bases at V and 3 bases at J, with 6 bases in the middle. The CDR3 DNA reads TGTGCCAGCAGGACGGACTACGAGCAGTACTTC. Translated, it gives CASRTDYEQYF.